The sequence of this T cell receptor beta chain was determined in a study of T-cell reconstitution after alpha-beta-depleted transplantation in children (dated by TCRdb to about 2016). Regarding the research as a whole: Using TCR repertoire profiling, the study followed T-cell immune reconstitution in a quantitative way in children after TCRalphabeta/CD19-depleted allogeneic hematopoietic cell transplantation.

Library preparation employed PCR. These reads were obtained on an Illumina HiSeq 2500. To normalize quantification of the TCRbeta repertoire, the TCR libraries were built with molecular barcoding that relied on unique molecular identifiers. TCRdb reran the public reads through fastp at Q25 and MiXCR, keeping productive beta chains. Here each entry gathers all rows of one CDR3 protein and keeps the most common genes and DNA. The sample contains about 370,000 distinct CDR3 sequences, over 20% of them found a single time. Of the sample, around 4% falls within the top ten clones. From the cysteine through the phenylalanine, the CDR3 covers 15 amino acids. The entry retains the CDR3 DNA only, 45 bases that are in frame from base 1. The germline V gene yields MNHEY for CDR1 and SVGAGI for CDR2. V loses 5 bases at its end and J loses 12 bases; junction bases beyond the gene matches: 17. This clonotype was counted ten times or more. Its antigen has not been determined. The record has no base qualities; no much larger clone is one base away.

The chain was built from TRBV6-5 and TRBJ2-7; 9 bases in the junction line up with TRBD1. The TCR sequence derives from a human donor who donated a stem cell graft to a child with acute myeloid leukemia. Sample: PBMCs from the stem cell graft donor, taken from the stem cell graft. The DNA sequence is as follows: TGTGCCAGCAGTCAGACCGGGACAGGGTTAAGGTACGCGTACTTC. This yields the protein CASSQTGTGLRYAYF.